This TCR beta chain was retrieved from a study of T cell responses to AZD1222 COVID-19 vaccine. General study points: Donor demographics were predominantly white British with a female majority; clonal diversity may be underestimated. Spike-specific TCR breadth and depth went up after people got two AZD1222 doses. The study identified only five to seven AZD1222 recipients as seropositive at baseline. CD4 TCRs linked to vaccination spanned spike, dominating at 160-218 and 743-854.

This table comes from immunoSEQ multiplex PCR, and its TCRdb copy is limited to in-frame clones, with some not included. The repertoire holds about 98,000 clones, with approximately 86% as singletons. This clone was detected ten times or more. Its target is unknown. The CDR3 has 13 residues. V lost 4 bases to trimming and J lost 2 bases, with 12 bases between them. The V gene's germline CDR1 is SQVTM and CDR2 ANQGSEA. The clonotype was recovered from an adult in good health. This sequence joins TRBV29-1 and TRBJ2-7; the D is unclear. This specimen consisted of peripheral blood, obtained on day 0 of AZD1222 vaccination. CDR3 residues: CSVVLGNTYEQYF. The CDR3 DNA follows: TGCAGCGTTGTACTCGGTAATACCTACGAGCAGTACTTC.